A single sample gave rise to the 24 T cell receptor beta chains below, sequenced in a study of cytomegalovirus exposure and HLA in healthy donors. With 60 Vbeta and 13 Jbeta primers, the PCR was carried out. Generated by immunoSEQ multiplex PCR, the TCRdb table keeps only in-frame clones and is missing some. The sample holds approximately 93,000 clones, roughly three quarters seen once. The sequencing input was PBMCs. The source is a woman in her thirties or forties in good health and CMV-seronegative.

The rearrangement uses TRBV30 and TRBJ1-2; D is ambiguous. The CDR3 spans 13 residues. Germline V gene sequence: CDR1 GTSNPN, CDR2 SVGIG (reference sequence). Deletions cut 0 bases from V and 3 bases from J, with 8 bases between. The CDR3 is CAWSVLGYYGYTF. CDR3 nucleotides: TGTGCCTGGAGTGTACTAGGGTACTATGGCTACACCTTC.

CDR3 sequence (DNA): TGTGCCAGCAGCTTCACGCGCACAGGCTACGAGCAGTACTTC. Protein sequence: CASSFTRTGYEQYF. The chain recombines TRBV13 with TRBJ2-7; possible D gene TRBD1, 5 bases. In germline, CDR1 is PRHDT, CDR2 FYEKMQ (reference sequence). Trimming cost V 3 bases and J 3 bases, with 12 bases left between them. The CDR3 totals 14 residues.

This chain uses TRBV6-4 with TRBJ2-1; TRBD1 matches 10 bases. The germline gives CDR1 MRHNA, CDR2 SNTAGT. V was pared by 5 bases and J by 4 bases, with 5 bases of the junction left unmatched. The CDR3 has 15 residues. This CDR3 reads CASSLGTGVYNEQFF. DNA of the CDR3: TGTGCCAGCAGTCTCGGGACAGGGGTTTACAATGAGCAGTTCTTC.

The chain couples TRBV5-4 to TRBJ1-3; a weak D match, TRBD1 (5 bases). Trimming stripped 0 bases from V and 2 bases from J, with 9 bases between. Germline assignment: CDR1 SGHNT and CDR2 YYREEE (reference sequence). The CDR3 is 15 residues long. This CDR3 is CASSLDRGTGNTIYF. DNA for the CDR3: TGTGCCAGCAGCTTGGATAGGGGCACTGGAAACACCATATATTTT.

V gene TRBV2 combines with J gene TRBJ1-4; a weak D match, TRBD1 (5 bases). This CDR3 has 14 amino acids. CDR1 and CDR2 from the germline V gene are SNHLY and FYNNEI. V was clipped by 10 bases and J by 4 bases, with 16 bases between them. The CDR3 region has the DNA TGTGCCATCAAAAAGGGACTGAATAATGAAAAACTGTTTTTT. Its translation is CAIKKGLNNEKLFF.

The V call is TRBV4-2, the J call TRBJ2-7; TRBD1 aligns across 8 bases. The CDR3 has 14 residues. CDR1 is LGHNA, CDR2 YNFKEQ, per germline. The junction had 5 bases not matched to a gene; V was cut back by 4 bases and J by 3 bases. CDR3 loop: CASSPATGDYEQYF. In nucleotides, the CDR3 is TGTGCCAGCAGCCCGGCGACAGGGGACTACGAGCAGTACTTC.

J is TRBJ1-4 and V is TRBV6-5; D is ambiguous. V gave up 6 bases and J gave up 0 bases, with 11 bases separating them. The CDR3 runs to 15 residues. Per germline, CDR1 MNHEY and CDR2 SVGAGI. The CDR3 loop is CASSDLGATNEKLFF. For the CDR3, the DNA is TGTGCCAGCAGCGATTTGGGCGCAACTAATGAAAAACTGTTTTTT.

This rearrangement joins TRBV4-3 to TRBJ1-4, with D perhaps TRBD1 (6 bases). Germline loops: CDR1 LGHNA, CDR2 YSLEER. There are 15 residues in the CDR3. V was clipped by 0 bases and J by 10 bases, with 15 bases between them. The CDR3 DNA is TGCGCCAGCAGCCAAGACAGGACAGCGTCTGGAAAACTGTTTTTT. Its protein product is CASSQDRTASGKLFF.

The chain uses TRBV29-1 and TRBJ1-2, with a weak D call TRBD1 (5 bases). The CDR3 consists of 16 residues. Trimming pared 4 bases from V and 3 bases from J, leaving 21 bases between. Per germline, CDR1 SQVTM and CDR2 ANQGSEA. The CDR3 spells CSVGPKAGLRDYGYTF. CDR3 in DNA: TGCAGCGTTGGGCCCAAAGCGGGGCTCAGGGACTATGGCTACACCTTC.

The chain combines TRBV5-1 with TRBJ2-1; 10 positions agree with TRBD2. The CDR3 spans 15 residues. The V segment lost 2 bases and the J segment 8 bases; nucleotides outside the gene matches: 7. CDR1 and CDR2 from the germline V gene are SGHRS and YFSETQ. CDR3 loop: CASSLISGGADEQFF. Written as DNA, the CDR3 is TGCGCCAGCAGCTTAATAAGCGGGGGGGCGGATGAGCAGTTCTTC. Together with reference TRBV5-1 and TRBJ2-1, the CDR3 gives the full variable domain: KAGVTQTPRYLIKTRGQQVTLSCSPISGHRSVSWYQQTPGQGLQFLFEYFSETQRNKGNFPGRFSGRQFSNSRSEMNVSTLELGDSALYLCASSLISGGADEQFFGPGTRLTVL.

The genes are TRBV20-1 and TRBJ2-7; D is uncertain. Germline loops: CDR1 DFQATT, CDR2 SNEGSKA (reference sequence). This CDR3 is built from 10 residues. V shed 7 bases and J shed 5 bases, with 9 bases lying between them. This CDR3 reads CSVALDEQYF. The CDR3 region has the DNA TGCAGTGTCGCACTGGACGAGCAGTACTTC.

This chain links TRBV7-2 with TRBJ2-2; D uncertain. V lost 3 bases to trimming and J lost 0 bases, with 11 bases between them. The CDR3 contains 16 residues. The germline gives CDR1 SGHTA, CDR2 FQGNSA. Here the CDR3 reads CASSFQQHANTGELFF. The CDR3, as DNA: TGTGCCAGCAGCTTCCAACAGCACGCGAACACCGGGGAGCTGTTTTTT.

The chain couples TRBV7-9 to TRBJ2-5; TRBD2 matches at 12 bases. Germline V lookup: CDR1 SEHNR, CDR2 FQNEAQ (reference sequence). The CDR3 runs to 14 residues. Trimming at V came to 2 bases and at J to 5 bases, leaving 0 bases not matched to a gene. CDR3 nucleotide sequence: TGTGCCAGCAGCTTAACTAGCGGGGGGGAGACCCAGTACTTC. Translated, it gives CASSLTSGGETQYF.

V and J are TRBV7-9 and TRBJ1-4; D may be TRBD1 (6 bases). Germline loops: CDR1 SEHNR, CDR2 FQNEAQ (reference sequence). CDR3 length: 16 amino acids. Trimming cost V 1 base and J 3 bases, with 12 bases left between them. The CDR3 spells CASSLETGASNEKLFF. CDR3 nucleotide sequence: TGTGCCAGCAGCTTAGAGACAGGAGCCTCTAATGAAAAACTGTTTTTT.

A few counts support this clone. V is TRBV6-5 and J is TRBJ1-4; D is possibly TRBD1 (5 bases). Germline-derived CDR1 and CDR2 are MNHEY and SVGAGI. The V and J ends lost 8 bases and 5 bases respectively, with 12 bases between them. This CDR3 has 13 amino acids. CDR3 residues: CASGAGINEKLFF. CDR3 bases: TGTGCCAGCGGTGCAGGGATAAATGAAAAACTGTTTTTT.

This clone occurred a few times. The V and J genes are TRBV15 and TRBJ1-6; TRBD1 is a possible D gene (5 bases). Germline CDR1 LNHNV, CDR2 YYDKDF (reference sequence). CDR3 length: 13 residues. V lost 0 bases and J 12 bases, leaving 9 bases between the germline ends. The CDR3: CATSREAGLPLHF. The CDR3 DNA follows: TGTGCCACCAGCAGAGAAGCAGGGTTACCCCTCCACTTT.

The chain employs TRBV10-3 and TRBJ1-3; no definite D call. The V gene's germline CDR1 is ENHRY and CDR2 SYGVKD. Trimming cost V 4 bases and J 7 bases, with 8 bases left between them. This CDR3 has 12 residues. The CDR3 DNA reads as TGTGCCATCAGTGGGTCGGGCAACACCATATATTTT. Amino acid sequence: CAISGSGNTIYF.

The chain recombines TRBV5-4 with TRBJ2-7; D remains unclear. The CDR3 loop spans 12 amino acids. The V end was cut by 1 base, the J end by 3 bases, with 5 bases between. Germline CDR1 SGHNT, CDR2 YYREEE (reference sequence). The CDR3 spells CASSLPNYEQYF. CDR3 sequence (DNA): TGTGCCAGCAGCTTGCCTAACTACGAGCAGTACTTC.

The rearrangement joins TRBV6-1 to TRBJ1-1; maybe TRBD1 (5 bases). The CDR3 has 16 residues. Germline CDR1 is MNHNS and CDR2 is SASEGT. Between the trimmed V and J ends, which lost 0 bases and 5 bases, there was a span of 16 bases. Here the CDR3 DNA reads TGTGCCAGCAGTGAAGCCTGGGTAAGGGGAAAAACTGAAGCTTTCTTT. It specifies CASSEAWVRGKTEAFF.

V and J are TRBV5-1 and TRBJ2-7, with D perhaps matching TRBD1 (5 bases). Trimming took off 4 bases at V and 3 bases at J, with 14 bases between the two ends. CDR1 and CDR2 (germline): SGHRS, YFSETQ. CDR3 size: 14 residues. The CDR3 region is CASSPSTGGYEQYF. CDR3 DNA sequence: TGCGCCAGCAGCCCCTCAACAGGTGGCTACGAGCAGTACTTC.

The V gene is TRBV10-3, the J gene TRBJ2-5; 13 nucleotides line up with TRBD2. CDR3 length: 16 residues. V was pared by 0 bases and J by 2 bases, with 0 bases of the junction left unmatched. Germline-derived CDR1 and CDR2 are ENHRY and SYGVKD. CDR3 protein: CAISESTSGGQETQYF. The CDR3, as DNA: TGTGCCATCAGTGAGTCGACTAGCGGGGGGCAAGAGACCCAGTACTTC.

J is TRBJ2-7 and V is TRBV11-3; 11 bases are shared with TRBD1. The CDR3 contains 14 residues. Germline V gene lookup returns CDR1 SGHNT and CDR2 YENEEA. Unmatched junction bases numbered 6, after V lost 5 bases and J lost 6 bases. CDR3 amino acids: CASSPGQGAGEQYF. The CDR3 nucleotides read TGTGCCAGCAGCCCCGGACAGGGGGCGGGCGAGCAGTACTTC.

The V and J genes are TRBV6-1 and TRBJ1-3; 7 bases map to TRBD1. The germline V gene encodes CDR1 MNHNS and CDR2 SASEGT. Unmatched junction bases numbered 8, after V lost 2 bases and J lost 4 bases. This CDR3 has 16 residues. DNA of the CDR3: TGTGCCAGCAGTGAACTCAAGACAGGGAACGGAAACACCATATATTTT. This sequence encodes CASSELKTGNGNTIYF.

The V gene is TRBV28, the J gene TRBJ2-1; maybe TRBD1 (6 bases). V was trimmed by 6 bases and J by 10 bases, leaving 13 bases between them. The germline gives CDR1 MDHEN, CDR2 SYDVKM. CDR3 length equals 12 residues. CDR3 sequence reads: CASSPGVIEQFF. The DNA for the CDR3 is TGTGCCAGCAGCCCAGGGGTCATAGAGCAGTTCTTC.